This T cell receptor (beta chain) was identified in a study of human T cells and chemical hapten exposure. Study overall: A 2 cm by 2 cm inner upper arm patch received 2% DPC for sensitization.

MiXCR was run by TCRdb on the RACE reads, yielding one entry per CDR3 protein. The table lists about 30,000 distinct CDR3 sequences, 4.5% to 7.5% of them singletons. Germline CDR1 MNHNY, CDR2 SVGAGI (reference sequence). J was trimmed by 5 bases and V by 4 bases; bases with no gene match: 4. The CDR3 totals 14 residues. Time point meaning: patch test 3, about 24 weeks after DPC sensitization. Treatment: therapeutic diphenylcyclopropenone sensitization with weekly scalp DPC. This clonotype was seen many times. The source is a man aged 25-45 years with alopecia areata. Some clones in this sample may be carry-over from other donors' samples. The genes are TRBV6-6 and TRBJ1-5; 8 bases map to TRBD1. The source material was whole blood, sampled in connection with sensitization to the hapten diphenylcyclopropenone (DPC). DNA for the CDR3: TGTGCCAGCAGTTTGGCCAGGGGGCATCAGCCCCAGCATTTT. Its protein product is CASSLARGHQPQHF.